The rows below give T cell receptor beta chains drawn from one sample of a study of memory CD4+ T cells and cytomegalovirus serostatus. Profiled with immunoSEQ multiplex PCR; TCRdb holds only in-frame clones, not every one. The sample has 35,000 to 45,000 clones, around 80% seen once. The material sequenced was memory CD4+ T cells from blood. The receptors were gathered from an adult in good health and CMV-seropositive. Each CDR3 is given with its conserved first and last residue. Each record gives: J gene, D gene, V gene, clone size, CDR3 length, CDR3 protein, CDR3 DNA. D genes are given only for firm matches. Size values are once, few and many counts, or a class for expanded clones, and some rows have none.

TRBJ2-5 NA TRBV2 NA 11 CASSPQLAQYF TGTGCCAGCAGCCCTCAACTAGCCCAGTACTTC
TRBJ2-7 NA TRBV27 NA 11 CASGQLYEQYF TGTGCCAGCGGGCAGTTATACGAGCAGTACTTC
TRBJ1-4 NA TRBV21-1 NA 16 CASSKGDGATNEKLFF TGTGCCAGCAGCAAAGGAGACGGTGCAACTAATGAAAAACTGTTTTTT
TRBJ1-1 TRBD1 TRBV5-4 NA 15 CASSRGTGTDTEAFF TGTGCCAGCAGCCGGGGGACCGGGACAGATACTGAAGCTTTCTTT
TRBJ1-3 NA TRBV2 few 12 CASSVSGNTIYF TGTGCCAGCAGTGTCTCTGGAAACACCATATATTTT
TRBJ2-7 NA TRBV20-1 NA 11 CRTGTQRKQYF TGCAGGACCGGGACCCAGAGAAAGCAGTACTTC
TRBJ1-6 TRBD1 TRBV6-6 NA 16 CASSQKTGSGNSPLHF TGTGCCAGCAGCCAAAAGACAGGGTCTGGAAATTCACCCCTCCACTTT
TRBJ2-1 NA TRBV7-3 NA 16 CASSLGSASAYNEQFF TGTGCCAGCAGCTTAGGCTCGGCTAGCGCATACAATGAGCAGTTCTTC
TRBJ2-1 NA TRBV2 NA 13 CASSPGLNNEQFF TGTGCCAGCAGCCCGGGACTTAACAATGAGCAGTTCTTC
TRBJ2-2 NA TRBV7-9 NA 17 CASSSTPGTYNTGELFF TGTGCCAGCAGCTCCACCCCTGGGACATATAACACCGGGGAGCTGTTTTTT
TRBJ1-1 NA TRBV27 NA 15 CASFFGGVPGGEAFF TGTGCCAGCTTCTTTGGAGGGGTCCCTGGCGGTGAAGCTTTCTTT